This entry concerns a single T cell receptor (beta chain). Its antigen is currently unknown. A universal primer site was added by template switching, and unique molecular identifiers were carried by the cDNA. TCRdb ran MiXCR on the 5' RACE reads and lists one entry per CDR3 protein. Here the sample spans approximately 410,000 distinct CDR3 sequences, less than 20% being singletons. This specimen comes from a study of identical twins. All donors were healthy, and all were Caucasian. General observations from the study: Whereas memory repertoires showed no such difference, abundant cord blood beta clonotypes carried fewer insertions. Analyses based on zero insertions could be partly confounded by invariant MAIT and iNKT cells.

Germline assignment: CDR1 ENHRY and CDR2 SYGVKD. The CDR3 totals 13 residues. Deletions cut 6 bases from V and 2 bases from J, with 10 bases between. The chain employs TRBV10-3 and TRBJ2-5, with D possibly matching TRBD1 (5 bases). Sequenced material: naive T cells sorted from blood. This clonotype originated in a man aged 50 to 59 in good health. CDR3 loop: CAIRTEIQETQYF. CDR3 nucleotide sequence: TGTGCCATCAGGACAGAGATACAAGAGACCCAGTACTTC.